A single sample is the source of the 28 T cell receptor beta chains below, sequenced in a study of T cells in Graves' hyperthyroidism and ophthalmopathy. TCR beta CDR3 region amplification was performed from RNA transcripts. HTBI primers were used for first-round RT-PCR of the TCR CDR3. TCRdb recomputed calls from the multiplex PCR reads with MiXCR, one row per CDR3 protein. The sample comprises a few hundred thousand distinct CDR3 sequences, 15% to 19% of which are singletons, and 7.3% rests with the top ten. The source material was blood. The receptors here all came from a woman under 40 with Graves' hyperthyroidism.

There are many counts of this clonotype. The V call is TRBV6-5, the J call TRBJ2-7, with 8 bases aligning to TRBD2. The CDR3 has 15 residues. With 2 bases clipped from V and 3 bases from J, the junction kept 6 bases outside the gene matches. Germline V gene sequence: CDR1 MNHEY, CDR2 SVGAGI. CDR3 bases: TGTGCCAGCAGTTACGGTGCGGGAGGTGGCTACGAGCAGTACTTC. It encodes CASSYGAGGGYEQYF.

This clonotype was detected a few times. CDR3 in amino acids: CSASTSRLLGEQYF. CDR3 sequence (DNA): TGCAGTGCTTCGACTAGCCGCCTTTTAGGTGAGCAGTACTTC. The V call is TRBV20-1, the J call TRBJ2-7; 7 bases agree with TRBD2. Germline assignment: CDR1 DFQATT and CDR2 SNEGSKA (reference sequence). V lost 5 bases to trimming and J lost 7 bases; unmatched junction nucleotides: 14. CDR3 size: 14 residues.

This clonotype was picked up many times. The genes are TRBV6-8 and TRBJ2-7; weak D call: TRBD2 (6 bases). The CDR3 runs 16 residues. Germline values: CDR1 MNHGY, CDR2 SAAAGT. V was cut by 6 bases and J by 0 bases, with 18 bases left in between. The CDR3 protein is CASSHTTRDFSYEQYF. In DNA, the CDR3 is TGTGCCAGCAGCCACACTACCCGGGACTTCTCCTACGAGCAGTACTTC.

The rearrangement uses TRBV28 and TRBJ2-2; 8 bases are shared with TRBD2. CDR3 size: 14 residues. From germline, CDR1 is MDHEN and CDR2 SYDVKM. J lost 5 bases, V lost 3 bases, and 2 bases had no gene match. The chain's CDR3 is CASSFRLATGELFF. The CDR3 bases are TGTGCCAGCAGTTTTAGACTAGCGACCGGGGAGCTGTTTTTT.

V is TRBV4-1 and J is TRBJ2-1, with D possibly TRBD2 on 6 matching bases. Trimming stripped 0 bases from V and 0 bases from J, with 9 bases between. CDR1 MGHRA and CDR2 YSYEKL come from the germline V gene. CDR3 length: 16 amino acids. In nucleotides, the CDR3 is TGCGCCAGCAGCCAAGAACTAGCCCACTCCTACAATGAGCAGTTCTTC. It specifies CASSQELAHSYNEQFF.

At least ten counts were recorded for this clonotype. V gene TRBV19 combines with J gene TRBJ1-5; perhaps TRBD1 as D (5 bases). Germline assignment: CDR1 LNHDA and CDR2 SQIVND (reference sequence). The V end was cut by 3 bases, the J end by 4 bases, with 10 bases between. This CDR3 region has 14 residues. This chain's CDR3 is CASSIAGGNQPQHF. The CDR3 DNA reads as TGTGCCAGTAGTATCGCCGGGGGGAATCAGCCCCAGCATTTT.

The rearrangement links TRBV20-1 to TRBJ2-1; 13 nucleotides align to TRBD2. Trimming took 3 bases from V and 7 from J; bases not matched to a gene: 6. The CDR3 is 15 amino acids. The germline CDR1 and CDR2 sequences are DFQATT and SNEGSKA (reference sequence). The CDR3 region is CSARAAGLAGNEQFF. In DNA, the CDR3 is TGCAGTGCTAGGGCGGCGGGACTAGCGGGGAATGAGCAGTTCTTC.

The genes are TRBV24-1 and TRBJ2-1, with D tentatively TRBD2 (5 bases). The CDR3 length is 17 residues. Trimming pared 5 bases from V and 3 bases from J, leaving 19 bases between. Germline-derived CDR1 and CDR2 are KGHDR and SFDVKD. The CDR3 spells CATSGSTGPAGYNEQFF. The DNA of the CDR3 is TGTGCCACCAGTGGCTCGACTGGGCCGGCGGGCTACAATGAGCAGTTCTTC.

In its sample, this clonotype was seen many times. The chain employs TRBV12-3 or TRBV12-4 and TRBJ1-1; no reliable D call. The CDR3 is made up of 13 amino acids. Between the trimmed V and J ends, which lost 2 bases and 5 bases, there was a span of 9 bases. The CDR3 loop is CASSLQLGTEAFF. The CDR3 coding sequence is TGTGCCAGCAGTTTACAACTGGGAACTGAAGCTTTCTTT.

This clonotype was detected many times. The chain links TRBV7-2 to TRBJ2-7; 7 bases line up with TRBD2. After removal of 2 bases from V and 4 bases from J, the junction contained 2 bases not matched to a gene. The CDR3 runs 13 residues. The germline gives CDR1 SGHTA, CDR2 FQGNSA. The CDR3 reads CASSLRREYEQYF. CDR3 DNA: TGTGCCAGCAGCTTAAGGCGGGAGTACGAGCAGTACTTC.

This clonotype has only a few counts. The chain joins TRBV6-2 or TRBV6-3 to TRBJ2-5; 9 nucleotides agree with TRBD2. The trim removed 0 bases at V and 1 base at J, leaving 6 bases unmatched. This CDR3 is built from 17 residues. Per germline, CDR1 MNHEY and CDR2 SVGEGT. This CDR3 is CASSYSTLAGTQETQYF. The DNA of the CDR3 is TGTGCCAGCAGTTACTCGACTCTAGCGGGAACCCAAGAGACCCAGTACTTC.

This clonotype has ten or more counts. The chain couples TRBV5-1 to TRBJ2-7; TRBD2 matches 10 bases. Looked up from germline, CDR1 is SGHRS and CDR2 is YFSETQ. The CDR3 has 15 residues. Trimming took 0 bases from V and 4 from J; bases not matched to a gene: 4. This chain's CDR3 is CASSLDGTSDYEQYF. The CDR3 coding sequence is TGCGCCAGCAGCTTGGATGGGACTAGCGATTACGAGCAGTACTTC. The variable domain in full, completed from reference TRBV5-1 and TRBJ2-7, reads KAGVTQTPRYLIKTRGQQVTLSCSPISGHRSVSWYQQTPGQGLQFLFEYFSETQRNKGNFPGRFSGRQFSNSRSEMNVSTLELGDSALYLCASSLDGTSDYEQYFGPGTRLTVT.

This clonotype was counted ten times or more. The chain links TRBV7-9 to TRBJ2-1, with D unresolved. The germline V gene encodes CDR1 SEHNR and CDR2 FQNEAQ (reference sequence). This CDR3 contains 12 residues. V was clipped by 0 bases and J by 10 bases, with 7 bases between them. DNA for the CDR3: TGTGCCAGCAGCTTAGCGGTGGAGGAGCAGTTCTTC. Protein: CASSLAVEEQFF.

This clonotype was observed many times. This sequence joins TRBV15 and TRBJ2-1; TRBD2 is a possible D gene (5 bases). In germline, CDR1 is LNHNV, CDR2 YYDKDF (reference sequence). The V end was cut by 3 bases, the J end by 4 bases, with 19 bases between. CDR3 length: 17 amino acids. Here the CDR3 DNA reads TGTGCCACCAGCAGCGATCGTTTGCGTTGGGAGTACAATGAGCAGTTCTTC. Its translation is CATSSDRLRWEYNEQFF.

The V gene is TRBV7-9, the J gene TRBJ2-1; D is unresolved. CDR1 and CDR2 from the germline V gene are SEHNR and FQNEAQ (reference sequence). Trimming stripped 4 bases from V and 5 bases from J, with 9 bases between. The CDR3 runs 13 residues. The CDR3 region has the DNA TGTGCCAGCAGCTGGCTAGGCGACAATGAGCAGTTCTTC. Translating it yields CASSWLGDNEQFF.

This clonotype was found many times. The CDR3 reads CASSTREQYF. The CDR3 nucleotides are TGTGCCAGCAGCACCCGAGAGCAGTACTTC. The chain recombines TRBV28 with TRBJ2-7; no definite D call. V lost 6 bases to trimming and J lost 7 bases, with 7 bases between them. CDR3 length: 10 amino acids. Per the germline V gene, CDR1 is MDHEN and CDR2 is SYDVKM.

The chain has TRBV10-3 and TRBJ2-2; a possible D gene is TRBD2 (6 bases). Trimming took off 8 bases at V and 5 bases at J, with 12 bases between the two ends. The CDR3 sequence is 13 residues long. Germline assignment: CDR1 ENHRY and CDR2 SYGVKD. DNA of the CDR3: TGTGCCATCCGTCCGGGGGAGACCGGGGAGCTGTTTTTT. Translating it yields CAIRPGETGELFF.

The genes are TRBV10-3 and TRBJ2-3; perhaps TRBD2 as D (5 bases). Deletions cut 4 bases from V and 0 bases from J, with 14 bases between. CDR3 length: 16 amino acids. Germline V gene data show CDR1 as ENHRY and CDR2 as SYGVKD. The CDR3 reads CAISARGETSTDTQYF. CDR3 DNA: TGTGCCATCAGTGCTCGGGGAGAGACTAGCACAGATACGCAGTATTTT.

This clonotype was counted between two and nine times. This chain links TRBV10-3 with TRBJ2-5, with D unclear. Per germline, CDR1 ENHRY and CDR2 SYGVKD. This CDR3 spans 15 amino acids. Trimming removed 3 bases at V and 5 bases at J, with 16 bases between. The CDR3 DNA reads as TGTGCCATCAGTGACGGGCCATCCTCCGAGGAGACCCAGTACTTC. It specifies CAISDGPSSEETQYF.

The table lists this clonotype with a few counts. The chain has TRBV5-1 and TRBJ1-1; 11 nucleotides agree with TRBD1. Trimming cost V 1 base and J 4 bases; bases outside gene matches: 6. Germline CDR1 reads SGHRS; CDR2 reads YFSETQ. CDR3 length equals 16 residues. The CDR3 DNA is TGCGCCAGCAGCTTGTTCCTGGGACAGGGGGTCACTGAAGCTTTCTTT. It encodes CASSLFLGQGVTEAFF. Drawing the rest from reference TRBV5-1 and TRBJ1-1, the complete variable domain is KAGVTQTPRYLIKTRGQQVTLSCSPISGHRSVSWYQQTPGQGLQFLFEYFSETQRNKGNFPGRFSGRQFSNSRSEMNVSTLELGDSALYLCASSLFLGQGVTEAFFGQGTRLTVV.

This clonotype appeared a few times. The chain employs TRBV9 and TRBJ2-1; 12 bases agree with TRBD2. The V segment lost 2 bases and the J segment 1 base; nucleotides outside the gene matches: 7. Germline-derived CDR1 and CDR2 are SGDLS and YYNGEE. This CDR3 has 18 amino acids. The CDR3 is CASSVGPSGRASYNEQFF. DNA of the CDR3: TGTGCCAGCAGCGTGGGTCCTAGCGGGAGGGCTTCCTACAATGAGCAGTTCTTC.

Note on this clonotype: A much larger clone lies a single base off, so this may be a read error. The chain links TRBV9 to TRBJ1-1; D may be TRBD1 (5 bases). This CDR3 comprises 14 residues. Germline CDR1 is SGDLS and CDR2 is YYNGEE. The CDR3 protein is CASSPRQLVAEALF. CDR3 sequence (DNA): TGTGCCAGCAGCCCAAGACAGCTGGTGGCTGAAGCTCTCTTT.

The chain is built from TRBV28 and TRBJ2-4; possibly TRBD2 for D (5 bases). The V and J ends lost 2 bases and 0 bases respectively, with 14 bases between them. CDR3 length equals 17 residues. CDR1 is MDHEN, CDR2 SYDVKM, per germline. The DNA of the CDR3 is TGTGCCAGCAGTTTAGGTCCAGCGGTTCTAGCCAAAAACATTCAGTACTTC. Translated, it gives CASSLGPAVLAKNIQYF.

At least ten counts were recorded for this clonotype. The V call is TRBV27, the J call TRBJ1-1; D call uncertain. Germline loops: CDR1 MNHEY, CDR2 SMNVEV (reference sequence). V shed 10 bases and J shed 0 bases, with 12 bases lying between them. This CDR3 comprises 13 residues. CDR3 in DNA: TGTGCCACCCAGAGGGAATTGAACACTGAAGCTTTCTTT. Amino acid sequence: CATQRELNTEAFF.

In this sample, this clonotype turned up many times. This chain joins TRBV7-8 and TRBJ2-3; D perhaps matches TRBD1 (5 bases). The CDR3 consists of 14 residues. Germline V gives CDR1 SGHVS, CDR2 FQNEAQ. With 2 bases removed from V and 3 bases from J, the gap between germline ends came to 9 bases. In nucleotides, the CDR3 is TGTGCCAGCAGCTTATCCCAGGGAACAGATACGCAGTATTTT. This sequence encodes CASSLSQGTDTQYF.

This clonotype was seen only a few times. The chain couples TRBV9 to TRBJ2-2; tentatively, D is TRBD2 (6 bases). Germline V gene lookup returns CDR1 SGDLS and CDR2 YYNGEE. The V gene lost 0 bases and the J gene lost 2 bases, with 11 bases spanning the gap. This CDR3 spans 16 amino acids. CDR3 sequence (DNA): TGTGCCAGCAGCGTAGGGGGCGGGAAAAACACCGGGGAGCTGTTTTTT. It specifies CASSVGGGKNTGELFF.

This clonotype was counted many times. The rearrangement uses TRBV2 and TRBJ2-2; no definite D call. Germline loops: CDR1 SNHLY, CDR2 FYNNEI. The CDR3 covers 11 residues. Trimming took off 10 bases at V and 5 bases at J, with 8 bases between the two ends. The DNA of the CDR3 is TGTGCCACCAGGTTAACCGGGGAGCTGTTTTTT. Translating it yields CATRLTGELFF. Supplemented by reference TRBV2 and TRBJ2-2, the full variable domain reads EPEVTQTPSHQVTQMGQEVILRCVPISNHLYFYWYRQILGQKVEFLVSFYNNEISEKSEIFDDQFSVERPDGSNFTLKIRSTKLEDSAMYFCATRLTGELFFGEGSRLTVL.

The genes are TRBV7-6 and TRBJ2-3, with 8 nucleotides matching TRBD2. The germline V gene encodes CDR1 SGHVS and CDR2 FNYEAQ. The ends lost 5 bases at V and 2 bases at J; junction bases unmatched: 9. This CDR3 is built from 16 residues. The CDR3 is CASSPRSGRDTDTQYF. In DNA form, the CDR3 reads TGTGCCAGCAGCCCTCGGAGCGGGAGAGACACAGATACGCAGTATTTT.